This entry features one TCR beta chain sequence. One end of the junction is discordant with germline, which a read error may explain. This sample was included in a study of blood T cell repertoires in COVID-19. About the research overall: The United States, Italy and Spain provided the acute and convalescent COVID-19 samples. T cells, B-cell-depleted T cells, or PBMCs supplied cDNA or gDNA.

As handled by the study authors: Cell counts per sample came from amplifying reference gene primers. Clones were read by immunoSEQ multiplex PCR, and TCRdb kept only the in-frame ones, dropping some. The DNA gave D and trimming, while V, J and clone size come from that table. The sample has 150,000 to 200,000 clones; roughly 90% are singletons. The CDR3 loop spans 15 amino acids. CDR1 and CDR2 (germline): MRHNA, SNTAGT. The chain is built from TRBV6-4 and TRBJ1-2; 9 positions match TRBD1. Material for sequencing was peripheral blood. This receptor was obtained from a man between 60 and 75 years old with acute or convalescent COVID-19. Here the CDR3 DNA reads TGTGCCAGCAGGACGACCGGGACAGGGAACTCTGGCTACACCTTC. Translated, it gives CASRTTGTGNSGYTF.